This T cell receptor (beta chain) was profiled in a study of T cell responses to AZD1222 COVID-19 vaccine listed by TCRdb under 2021. Concerning the study at large: TCR sequencing was performed for roughly 240 trial participants, of whom 200 to 220 were given two doses of AZD1222 and roughly 25 were given two doses of MenACWY control vaccine. Trial participants were enrolled by age into 18-55, 56-69 and 70-plus year subgroups, with 148, 28 and 57 TCR-sequenced participants respectively.

Regarding this clone: The antigen it binds to is not known. Base qualities are not provided; no much larger clone lies one nucleotide away.

General conclusions and limits of the study: Participants were mostly white British and included more females than males, and it was suggested by the authors that clonal diversity may have been underestimated. Reportedly, almost half of the unique spike-specific TCRs recognized epitopes lying outside the regions that are mutated in the B.1.351 and B.1.1.7 variants. A significant rise in spike-specific TCR breadth and depth was observed after two AZD1222 doses relative to day 0 and relative to MenACWY recipients. Vaccine-associated CD4 TCRs spanned the whole spike protein, with dominant responses in regions 160-218 and 743-854. In the small 56-69-year group, the increase in depth fell short of significance, most likely because of low power. Because no day 14 peak-response samples were available, the repertoires could be characterized only after the peak T cell response. Conclusions about previously exposed vaccinees were limited because only six AZD1222 recipients were SARS-CoV-2 seropositive at baseline.

The CDR3 regions of human TCRbeta chains were analyzed by immunosequencing. In the paper's pipeline: TCRs in the repertoires were compared against a reference library of SARS-CoV-2-specific TCRs that had been generated with the MIRA antigen-specificity platform. Breadth meant the fraction of unique TCRs that were SARS-CoV-2-associated, whereas depth meant the fraction of total T cells that were SARS-CoV-2-associated. Using the MIRA data, every spike-specific TCR was mapped to the spike region that the TCR reacted to and assigned to either a CD4 or a CD8 class. Log10-transformed breadth and depth values were compared by one-way ANOVA with Sidak's multiple comparisons tests. The source is immuneACCESS, and TCRdb retained only in-frame sequences with V and J called. Part of the clones is not carried over; for the studies checked, unresolved V genes explain less than half of this, and the remainder is unexplained. Clone size and V and J calls were adopted from that table, with D and trimming inferred from the DNA. The sample table shows some 100,000 clones, and approximately 89% are seen once. Of the sample, around 4.6% is held by the ten largest clones.

Interpreted using the paper, the time point label stands for: about 28 days (+/-7) after the second vaccine dose. AZD1222 recipients with second doses at about 4 weeks or about 12 weeks were pooled, because spike-specific TCR depth and breadth did not differ between schedules. Vaccinee samples came from UK trials COV001 and COV002, including a single-blind randomized controlled phase 2/3 trial of AZD1222 (ChAdOx1 nCoV-19) in healthy adults. For TCRbeta chain sequencing, PBMC samples were collected from trial participants at day 0 and at day 28 after the second dose. This TCR derives from an adult who received the AZD1222 COVID-19 vaccine. Sequencing used peripheral blood, obtained 28 days after the second AZD1222 dose.

The encoded CDR3 is CASSQQGQKEAFF. The base sequence is TGTGCCAGCTCGCAACAGGGGCAGAAAGAGGCTTTCTTT. The chain links TRBV18 with TRBJ1-1; 7 central bases correspond to TRBD1. The CDR3 measures 13 amino acids from cysteine to phenylalanine. CDR3 DNA is the only sequence kept; it has 39 bases, read in frame from the first base. CDR1 and CDR2 are read off the germline V gene as KGHSH and LQKENI. V has 6 bases trimmed and J has 11 bases trimmed; junction bases matching no gene number 12.